The 25 T cell receptor beta chains presented below share a single source sample, sequenced in a study of regulatory T cells in long-lasting Graves disease. The time point: newly diagnosed GD, antithyroid drugs for less than 3 months. Construction of the TCR library relied on RNA isolated from PBMCs. Relying on iRepertoire HTBI primers and Arm-PCR of CDR3 regions, the team built TCR beta libraries. TCRdb independently ran MiXCR on the multiplex PCR reads; one entry per CDR3 protein. In the table there are fewer than 550,000 distinct CDR3 sequences, around 17% of which are singletons. The same sample was also studied in work on T cells in Graves' hyperthyroidism and ophthalmopathy.

The starting material was peripheral blood mononuclear cells (PBMCs), obtained at new diagnosis, from a patient treated with antithyroid drugs. These receptors were taken from a woman younger than 35 with Graves disease.

The V gene is TRBV29-1, the J gene TRBJ1-2; D perhaps matches TRBD1 (6 bases). This CDR3 has 14 amino acids. Trimming removed 6 bases from V and 5 bases from J, with 19 bases in between. Per germline, CDR1 SQVTM and CDR2 ANQGSEA. As DNA, the CDR3 is TGCAGCGTGGACCAGGGGAGGAAGGATTATGGCTACACCTTC. It codes for CSVDQGRKDYGYTF.

The V call is TRBV6-2 or TRBV6-3, the J call TRBJ2-7; 7 nucleotides line up with TRBD1. The CDR3 length is 15 residues. V shed 7 bases and J 9 bases; nucleotides not matched to a gene: 18. The germline gives CDR1 MNHEY, CDR2 SVGEGT. In DNA form, the CDR3 reads TGTGCCAGCACCTATGGAAGTAACAGGGGCCTAGGGCAGTACTTC. Translating gives CASTYGSNRGLGQYF.

This clonotype has ten or more counts. The CDR3 DNA reads TGCGCCAGCAGCTCTCACCAGGAACAAGAGACCCAGTACTTC. It translates to CASSSHQEQETQYF. V is TRBV5-1 and J is TRBJ2-5; no definite D call. This CDR3 region has 14 residues. CDR1 and CDR2 (germline): SGHRS, YFSETQ. Trimming stripped 3 bases from V and 2 bases from J, with 11 bases between.

The genes are TRBV6-2 or TRBV6-3 and TRBJ2-1, with D hard to call. The CDR3 loop spans 15 amino acids. Germline V gene lookup returns CDR1 MNHEY and CDR2 SVGEGT. The V end lost 5 bases, the J end lost 2 bases, and 13 bases lay between the germline ends. As DNA, the CDR3 is TGTGCCAGCAGTAAGGACGGGTTCGCCTACAATGAGCAGTTCTTC. Translating gives CASSKDGFAYNEQFF.

This clonotype was counted only a few times. The chain carries TRBV6-2 or TRBV6-3 and TRBJ1-2, with D uncertain. Germline V gene sequence: CDR1 MNHEY, CDR2 SVGEGT. The CDR3 totals 11 residues. Trimming removed 7 bases at V and 4 bases at J, with 7 bases between. Written as DNA, the CDR3 is TGTGCCAGCACAGACTCCTATGGCTACACCTTC. Protein product: CASTDSYGYTF.

This clonotype was counted at least ten times. V is TRBV7-2 and J is TRBJ2-1; 7 bases match TRBD2. Looked up from germline, CDR1 is SGHTA and CDR2 is FQGNSA. V shed 3 bases, J shed 4 bases, and the junction held 6 bases outside the gene matches. This CDR3 spans 15 amino acids. Here the CDR3 reads CASSFSSSGYNEQFF. The CDR3 coding sequence is TGTGCCAGCAGCTTCAGTTCTAGCGGTTACAATGAGCAGTTCTTC.

The V call is TRBV6-2 or TRBV6-3, the J call TRBJ2-7, with 8 bases that match TRBD2. The CDR3 length is 14 residues. V gave up 5 bases and J gave up 3 bases; unmatched junction bases: 6. The germline V gene encodes CDR1 MNHEY and CDR2 SVGEGT. This CDR3 is CASSEASGYYEQYF. The CDR3 DNA sequence: TGTGCCAGCAGTGAGGCTAGCGGGTACTACGAGCAGTACTTC.

The table lists this clonotype with many counts. The J gene is TRBJ2-1, the V gene TRBV28; perhaps D is TRBD1 or TRBD2 (5 bases each). The V and J ends lost 5 bases and 6 bases respectively, with 17 bases between them. CDR3 length: 15 amino acids. Germline CDR1 MDHEN, CDR2 SYDVKM. CDR3 sequence: CASSQGLAPFNEQFF. The CDR3 DNA sequence: TGTGCCAGCAGTCAGGGTTTAGCGCCCTTCAATGAGCAGTTCTTC.

In this sample, this clonotype turned up many times. The chain carries TRBV12-3 or TRBV12-4 and TRBJ2-1; D gene uncertain. Trimming removed 0 bases at V and 7 bases at J, with 7 bases between. This CDR3 spans 13 amino acids. CDR3 amino acids: CASSLARLNEQFF. The CDR3 DNA is TGTGCCAGCAGTTTAGCGCGTCTGAATGAGCAGTTCTTC.

This clonotype was observed many times. The CDR3 loop reads CASHRGSRDEQFF. CDR3 nucleotides: TGTGCCAGCCACAGGGGGAGCCGCGATGAGCAGTTCTTC. V gene TRBV28 combines with J gene TRBJ2-1; TRBD1 matches 8 bases. The germline V gene has CDR1 MDHEN and CDR2 SYDVKM. There are 13 residues in the CDR3. J gave up 8 bases and V 8 bases, and 8 bases lay outside the gene matches.

This clonotype was seen many times. The chain links TRBV20-1 to TRBJ2-3; D could derive from TRBD1 or TRBD2 (6 bases each). The CDR3 has 13 residues. V lost 6 bases to trimming and J lost 0 bases, with 10 bases between them. Germline values: CDR1 DFQATT, CDR2 SNEGSKA (reference sequence). The CDR3 here is CSAWGASTDTQYF. As DNA, the CDR3 is TGCAGTGCGTGGGGGGCTAGCACAGATACGCAGTATTTT.

In the case of this clonotype: This likely came from a read error, as a far larger clone is one base away. The chain couples TRBV2 to TRBJ2-1, with D tentatively TRBD2 (5 bases). The DNA end lines up better with TRBJ2-5; the J call may be wrong. CDR3 size: 15 residues. Germline V gene sequence: CDR1 SNHLY, CDR2 FYNNEI. The CDR3 region is CASSEGIRRRETQYF. CDR3 bases: TGTGCCAGCAGTGAGGGTATTAGACGGAGGGAGACCCAGTACTTC.

This clonotype appeared many times. This rearrangement joins TRBV30 to TRBJ2-7, with 12 bases matching TRBD2. From germline, CDR1 is GTSNPN and CDR2 SVGIG (reference sequence). J gave up 10 bases and V 3 bases, and 4 bases lay outside the gene matches. The CDR3 runs 12 residues. CDR3 DNA: TGTGCCTGGAGCCGGACTAGCGGGATTCAGTACTTC. Translation gives CAWSRTSGIQYF. Looking up the rest from reference TRBV30 and TRBJ2-7 gives the full variable domain: SQTIHQWPATLVQPVGSPLSLECTVEGTSNPNLYWYRQAAGRGLQLLFYSVGIGQISSEVPQNLSASRPQDRQFILSSKKLLLSDSGFYLCAWSRTSGIQYFGPGTRLTVT.

This clonotype occurred many times. V and J are TRBV24-1 and TRBJ2-1; 13 nucleotides line up with TRBD2. Germline loops: CDR1 KGHDR, CDR2 SFDVKD. V lost 4 bases to trimming and J lost 9 bases; unmatched junction nucleotides: 5. This CDR3 contains 15 residues. The CDR3 region has the DNA TGTGCCACCAGTGAACGACTAGCGGGAGGTTCTGAGCAGTTCTTC. As protein: CATSERLAGGSEQFF.

This clonotype was seen at least ten times. The chain combines TRBV6-1 with TRBJ2-5; 10 bases line up with TRBD1. Germline assignment: CDR1 MNHNS and CDR2 SASEGT. The J segment lost 4 bases and the V segment lost 7 bases, leaving 9 bases of the junction unmatched. The CDR3 is 15 residues long. CDR3 sequence (DNA): TGTGCCAGCACCACGACAGGGGGCGGAGGAGAGACCCAGTACTTC. This codes for CASTTTGGGGETQYF.

The CDR3 spells CATKRRDDRSGELFF. DNA of the CDR3: TGTGCCACAAAGCGGCGGGATGATAGGTCCGGGGAGCTGTTTTTT. This chain connects TRBV6-1 to TRBJ2-2; weak D call: TRBD2 (6 bases). V gave up 10 bases and J gave up 6 bases, with 21 bases separating them. There are 15 residues in the CDR3. Per the germline V gene, CDR1 is MNHNS and CDR2 is SASEGT.

The table lists this clonotype with a few counts. The V gene is TRBV18, the J gene TRBJ1-1; D ambiguous. The CDR3 spans 13 residues. CDR1 is KGHSH, CDR2 LQKENI, per germline. Trimming took off 0 bases at V and 5 bases at J, with 7 bases between the two ends. The chain's CDR3 is CASSPPGRTEAFF. CDR3 DNA: TGTGCCAGCTCACCACCGGGTCGGACTGAAGCTTTCTTT. The full variable domain, with the rest looked up from reference TRBV18 and TRBJ1-1, is NAGVMQNPRHLVRRRGQEARLRCSPMKGHSHVYWYRQLPEEGLKFMVYLQKENIIDESGMPKERFSAEFPKEGPSILRIQQVVRGDSAAYFCASSPPGRTEAFFGQGTRLTVV.

This clonotype has ten or more counts. The chain is built from TRBV28 and TRBJ1-2; 7 bases fit TRBD1. Trimming at V came to 8 bases and at J to 0 bases, leaving 6 bases not matched to a gene. The CDR3 extends over 14 amino acids. Germline loops: CDR1 MDHEN, CDR2 SYDVKM. This chain's CDR3 is CASRGDRSNYGYTF. CDR3 nucleotide sequence: TGTGCCAGCCGAGGGGACAGATCTAACTATGGCTACACCTTC.

The CDR3 DNA sequence: TGCAGTGCTAGACCTGGTTCTAGCGGCCAGTTCTCCGAGCAGTACTTC. Translation: CSARPGSSGQFSEQYF. The V call is TRBV20-1, the J call TRBJ2-7, with TRBD2 matching 7 bases. The CDR3 sequence is 16 residues long. Germline V gives CDR1 DFQATT, CDR2 SNEGSKA (reference sequence). The J segment lost 6 bases and the V segment lost 2 bases, leaving 16 bases of the junction unmatched.

In this sample, this clonotype turned up a few times. This sequence joins TRBV7-9 and TRBJ2-1; D possibly corresponds to TRBD2 (6 bases). V was pared by 5 bases and J by 2 bases, with 19 bases between. This CDR3 has 17 amino acids. CDR1 is SEHNR and CDR2 is FQNEAQ in the germline V gene (reference sequence). As DNA, the CDR3 is TGTGCCAGCAGCGCTCTGGGAAGCGGGCTCACCTACAATGAGCAGTTCTTC. Amino acids: CASSALGSGLTYNEQFF.

This clonotype was counted ten times or more. The chain uses TRBV11-2 and TRBJ2-1, with TRBD1 as a possible D gene (6 bases). Germline assignment: CDR1 SGHAT and CDR2 FQNNGV. This CDR3 is built from 15 residues. V lost 1 base to trimming and J lost 0 bases, with 7 bases between them. Here the CDR3 DNA reads TGTGCCAGCAGCTTAGTCAGGGGCTCCTACAATGAGCAGTTCTTC. Translating it yields CASSLVRGSYNEQFF.

This clonotype was seen at least ten times. The chain combines TRBV7-8 with TRBJ2-3; D may match TRBD1 or TRBD2 (6 bases each). Deletions cut 1 base from V and 3 bases from J, with 14 bases between. Germline values: CDR1 SGHVS, CDR2 FQNEAQ. The CDR3 contains 16 residues. This chain's CDR3 is CASSLEGGGVTDTQYF. The CDR3 DNA follows: TGTGCCAGCAGCTTAGAAGGGGGAGGAGTAACAGATACGCAGTATTTT.

This clonotype was counted many times. The rearrangement uses TRBV5-1 and TRBJ2-2; D gene uncertain. The ends were cut back, 2 bases at V and 1 base at J, with 6 bases in the middle. CDR1 SGHRS and CDR2 YFSETQ come from the germline V gene. CDR3 length equals 14 residues. The DNA for the CDR3 is TGCGCCAGCAGCTTAGGAGAGAACACCGGGGAGCTGTTTTTT. As protein: CASSLGENTGELFF.

This clonotype was found many times. V usage is TRBV12-3 or TRBV12-4 and J usage is TRBJ2-1; 9 bases match TRBD2. The CDR3 is 16 amino acids. After removal of 4 bases from V and 7 bases from J, the junction contained 11 bases not matched to a gene. The chain's CDR3 is CASSSQEREVRNEQFF. The CDR3 DNA is TGTGCCAGCAGTTCCCAGGAGCGGGAGGTTCGTAATGAGCAGTTCTTC.

This chain links TRBV30 with TRBJ2-1; possible D gene TRBD2, 5 bases. This CDR3 comprises 14 residues. CDR1 is GTSNPN, CDR2 SVGIG, per germline (reference sequence). The V end was cut by 2 bases, the J end by 8 bases, with 16 bases between. The CDR3 region is CAWSTNPYGDEQFF. As DNA, the CDR3 is TGTGCCTGGAGTACCAATCCCTACGGGGATGAGCAGTTCTTC.